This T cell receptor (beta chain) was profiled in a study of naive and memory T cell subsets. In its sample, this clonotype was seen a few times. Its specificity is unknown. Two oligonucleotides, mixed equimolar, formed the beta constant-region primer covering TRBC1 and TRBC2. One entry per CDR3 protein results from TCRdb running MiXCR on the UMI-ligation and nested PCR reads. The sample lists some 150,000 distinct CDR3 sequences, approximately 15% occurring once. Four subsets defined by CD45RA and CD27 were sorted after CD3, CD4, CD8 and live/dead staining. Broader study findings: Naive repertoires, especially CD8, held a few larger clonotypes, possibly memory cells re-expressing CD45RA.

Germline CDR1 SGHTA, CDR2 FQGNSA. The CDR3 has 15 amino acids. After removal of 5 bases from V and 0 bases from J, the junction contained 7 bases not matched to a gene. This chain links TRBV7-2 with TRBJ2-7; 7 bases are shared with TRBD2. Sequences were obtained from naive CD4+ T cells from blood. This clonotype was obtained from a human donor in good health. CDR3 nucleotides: TGTGCCAGCAGCCCCCAAGCGGGAACCTCCTACGAGCAGTACTTC. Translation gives CASSPQAGTSYEQYF.